Following are 6 T cell receptor beta chains from one sample sequenced in a study of blood T cell repertoires in COVID-19. The assay was immunoSEQ multiplex PCR, and TCRdb's table has in-frame clones only and misses some. The sample has around 270,000 clones; around 81% are singletons. Material: peripheral blood. All receptors derive from a person aged 65 to 79 with COVID-19, enrolled during active disease.

The chain combines TRBV7-7 with TRBJ1-5; 7 bases map to TRBD1. CDR1 and CDR2 (germline): SSHAT, FNYEAQ (reference sequence). CDR3 size: 16 residues. V trimming: 3 bases; J trimming: 2 bases; junction bases outside the gene matches: 7. CDR3 nucleotides: TGTGCCAGCAGCTTGGGCAGGGGGATTGGCAATCAGCCCCAGCATTTT. Translation: CASSLGRGIGNQPQHF.

The chain joins TRBV24-1 to TRBJ2-3; TRBD1 is a possible D gene (7 bases). Looked up from germline, CDR1 is KGHDR and CDR2 is SFDVKD. The CDR3 loop spans 17 amino acids. Trimming pared 3 bases from V and 2 bases from J, leaving 17 bases between. CDR3 amino acids: CATSDPQGGPLTDTQYF. The CDR3, as DNA: TGTGCCACCAGTGATCCCCAGGGGGGCCCCCTCACAGATACGCAGTATTTT.

This chain links TRBV5-4 with TRBJ2-1, with TRBD1 matching 10 bases. CDR1 is SGHNT, CDR2 YYREEE, per germline (reference sequence). Losses at the gene ends were 5 bases for V and 5 bases for J; bases not matched to a gene: 10. The CDR3 runs 16 residues. The CDR3 DNA reads as TGTGCCAGCAGAACCCCGGGACAGGGGTTTAACAATGAGCAGTTCTTC. It yields the protein CASRTPGQGFNNEQFF.

This clone was counted between two and nine times. Here the CDR3 DNA reads TGTGCCAGCAGCCAAGATCAAAGGGGGCGCTACGAGCAGTACTTC. This gives the protein CASSQDQRGRYEQYF. The chain has TRBV3-1 (or the pseudogene TRBV3-2) and TRBJ2-7, with 7 bases lining up with TRBD1. Per germline, CDR1 LGHDT and CDR2 YNNKEL (reference sequence). CDR3 length equals 15 residues. The V and J ends lost 0 bases and 3 bases, in that order; junction bases with no gene match: 5.

The chain has TRBV9 and TRBJ1-1; 9 bases line up with TRBD1. Trimming removed 3 bases from V and 3 bases from J; junction bases left unmatched: 9. The germline V gene encodes CDR1 SGDLS and CDR2 YYNGEE. This CDR3 region has 16 residues. CDR3: CASSARWGQGDTEAFF. The CDR3 nucleotides read TGTGCCAGCAGCGCGAGGTGGGGACAGGGAGACACTGAAGCTTTCTTT.

This sequence joins TRBV5-1 and TRBJ2-6, with a possible D match to TRBD2 (5 bases). The CDR3 is 15 amino acids. Germline CDR1 is SGHRS and CDR2 is YFSETQ. The ends were cut back, 4 bases at V and 2 bases at J, with 10 bases in the middle. The CDR3 bases are TGCGCCAGCAGCCCGGGGAGTACTGGGGCCAACGTCCTGACTTTC. This translates into CASSPGSTGANVLTF.